These 24 T cell receptor beta chains came from one sample sequenced in a study of T cells in pancreatic ductal adenocarcinoma. Assay: immunoSEQ multiplex PCR; the TCRdb copy retains only in-frame clones and omits some. The repertoire holds 85,000 to 120,000 clones, with about 95% as singletons. Surgery without prior neoadjuvant therapy was the treatment of the selected pancreatic ductal adenocarcinoma patients. The material sequenced was PBMCs. The receptors stem from a human donor with pancreatic ductal adenocarcinoma.

V and J are TRBV11-1 and TRBJ2-7, with TRBD1 matching over 9 bases. The CDR3 extends over 16 amino acids. The trim removed 0 bases at V and 2 bases at J, leaving 5 bases unmatched. Germline CDR1 reads SGHAT; CDR2 reads FQDESV (reference sequence). For the CDR3, the DNA is TGTGCCAGCAGCTTAGCTGGACAGGGGAAGACCTACGAGCAGTACTTC. It is translated as CASSLAGQGKTYEQYF. The whole variable domain, remainder taken from reference TRBV11-1 and TRBJ2-7, is EAEVAQSPRYKITEKSQAVAFWCDPISGHATLYWYRQILGQGPELLVQFQDESVVDDSQLPKDRFSAERLKGVDSTLKIQPAELGDSAMYLCASSLAGQGKTYEQYFGPGTRLTVT.

The rearrangement uses TRBV30 and TRBJ2-7, with TRBD1 as a possible D gene (5 bases). Trimming removed 3 bases from V and 6 bases from J, with 15 bases in between. CDR3 length: 13 amino acids. CDR1 is GTSNPN, CDR2 SVGIG, per germline (reference sequence). CDR3 amino acids: CAWSQAGYTEQYF. The CDR3 nucleotides read TGTGCCTGGAGCCAGGCAGGGTACACCGAGCAGTACTTC.

This chain uses TRBV5-4 with TRBJ2-5; the D is unclear. Germline V gene lookup returns CDR1 SGHNT and CDR2 YYREEE (reference sequence). V gave up 4 bases and J gave up 2 bases, with 15 bases separating them. This CDR3 comprises 15 residues. CDR3 sequence: CASSPAGAIQETQYF. The CDR3 DNA is TGTGCCAGCAGCCCCGCCGGTGCGATTCAAGAGACCCAGTACTTC.

The chain recombines TRBV6-6 with TRBJ2-7; possibly TRBD1 for D (6 bases). This CDR3 is built from 14 residues. V dropped 2 bases and J dropped 7 bases, with 15 bases sitting between them. Germline lookup yields CDR1 MNHNY and CDR2 SVGAGI (reference sequence). CDR3 coding DNA: TGTGCCAGCAGTTACGGGACACCCTACGCGGAGCAGTACTTC. Translated: CASSYGTPYAEQYF.

The chain employs TRBV7-7 and TRBJ2-7, with 13 positions matching TRBD2. The germline gives CDR1 SSHAT, CDR2 FNYEAQ (reference sequence). This CDR3 is built from 15 residues. Trimming took 5 bases from V and 6 from J; bases not matched to a gene: 7. For the CDR3, the DNA is TGTGCCAGCAGCATAGGACTAGCGGGAGTCGGCGAGCAGTACTTC. The encoded protein is CASSIGLAGVGEQYF.

The V call is TRBV7-2, the J call TRBJ2-3; perhaps TRBD2 as D (5 bases). The CDR3 runs to 16 residues. Germline V lookup: CDR1 SGHTA, CDR2 FQGNSA. The V end lost 0 bases, the J end lost 4 bases, and 14 bases lay between the germline ends. CDR3 sequence (DNA): TGTGCCAGCAGCTTAGCCCGTGGGAGTAGGGCAGATACGCAGTATTTT. Amino acids: CASSLARGSRADTQYF.

This clone was counted once. The V and J genes are TRBV11-2 and TRBJ2-7, with 8 bases identical to TRBD1. There are 15 residues in the CDR3. CDR1 is SGHAT, CDR2 FQNNGV, per germline. The V gene end was trimmed by 1 base and the J gene end by 3 bases; junction bases not matched to a gene: 5. DNA of the CDR3: TGTGCCAGCAGCTTAGCTACGACAGGGGTCTACGAGCAGTACTTC. Its protein product is CASSLATTGVYEQYF. The whole variable domain, remainder taken from reference TRBV11-2 and TRBJ2-7, is EAGVAQSPRYKIIEKRQSVAFWCNPISGHATLYWYQQILGQGPKLLIQFQNNGVVDDSQLPKDRFSAERLKGVDSTLKIQPAKLEDSAVYLCASSLATTGVYEQYFGPGTRLTVT.

CDR3 loop: CASAQDRGYYGYTF. The CDR3, as DNA: TGTGCATCTGCCCAGGACAGGGGGTACTATGGCTACACCTTC. The genes are TRBV2 and TRBJ1-2; TRBD1 agrees at 10 bases. The CDR3 is 14 amino acids. From germline, CDR1 is SNHLY and CDR2 FYNNEI.

The chain uses TRBV28 and TRBJ2-5; 7 nucleotides match TRBD1. CDR3 length equals 14 residues. The ends lost 4 bases at V and 4 bases at J; junction bases unmatched: 6. The germline gives CDR1 MDHEN, CDR2 SYDVKM. DNA of the CDR3: TGTGCCAGCAGTTCGACAGGGAATGTAGAGACCCAGTACTTC. Residues: CASSSTGNVETQYF.

The chain combines TRBV4-2 with TRBJ2-3, with TRBD2 matching over 12 bases. The CDR3 sequence is 17 residues long. V was pared by 0 bases and J by 6 bases, with 7 bases of the junction left unmatched. Germline loops: CDR1 LGHNA, CDR2 YNFKEQ. The CDR3 coding sequence is TGTGCCAGCAGCCAAGATCCTCTAGCGGGAGGGGGGGATACGCAGTATTTT. Translating it yields CASSQDPLAGGGDTQYF.

This clone was recorded only once. V usage is TRBV7-2 and J usage is TRBJ2-7; a weak D match, TRBD1 (5 bases). CDR3 length: 15 residues. Germline V gives CDR1 SGHTA, CDR2 FQGNSA. The V end lost 5 bases, the J end lost 0 bases, and 14 bases lay between the germline ends. The CDR3: CASSAWTQSSYEQYF. In DNA form, the CDR3 reads TGTGCCAGCAGCGCTTGGACACAAAGCTCCTACGAGCAGTACTTC. The full variable domain, with the rest looked up from reference TRBV7-2 and TRBJ2-7, is GAGVSQSPSNKVTEKGKDVELRCDPISGHTALYWYRQSLGQGLEFLIYFQGNSAPDKSGLPSDRFSAERTGGSVSTLTIQRTQQEDSAVYLCASSAWTQSSYEQYFGPGTRLTVT.

The DNA for the CDR3 is TGCAGTGCCTATGGGGCCAACGTCCTGACTTTC. Translation gives CSAYGANVLTF. The chain combines TRBV20-1 with TRBJ2-6; D ambiguous. Looked up from germline, CDR1 is DFQATT and CDR2 is SNEGSKA (reference sequence). The CDR3 sequence is 11 residues long. V was cut by 6 bases and J by 3 bases, with 3 bases left in between.

The rearrangement joins TRBV7-9 to TRBJ1-2, with D possibly TRBD1 on 5 matching bases. The CDR3 has 15 residues. Trimming stripped 3 bases from V and 0 bases from J, with 11 bases between. In germline, CDR1 is SEHNR, CDR2 FQNEAQ (reference sequence). In nucleotides, the CDR3 is TGTGCCAGCAGCTTGGTGACAGCTACTAACTATGGCTACACCTTC. It translates to CASSLVTATNYGYTF.

The chain couples TRBV7-9 to TRBJ2-1; no clear D. This CDR3 spans 12 amino acids. In germline, CDR1 is SEHNR, CDR2 FQNEAQ (reference sequence). Trimming removed 2 bases from V and 7 bases from J, with 6 bases in between. In DNA, the CDR3 is TGTGCCAGCAGCTTACGACATAATGAGCAGTTCTTC. It translates to CASSLRHNEQFF. Full variable domain (remainder filled in from reference TRBV7-9 and TRBJ2-1): DTGVSQNPRHKITKRGQNVTFRCDPISEHNRLYWYRQTLGQGPEFLTYFQNEAQLEKSRLLSDRFSAERPKGSFSTLEIQRTEQGDSAMYLCASSLRHNEQFFGPGTRLTVL.

The chain has TRBV4-2 and TRBJ2-7, with 11 nucleotides matching TRBD2. This CDR3 contains 16 residues. V was clipped by 1 base and J by 0 bases; unmatched bases: 2. Germline V CDR1 and CDR2: LGHNA, YNFKEQ. The CDR3 DNA sequence: TGTGCCAGCAGCCAAGCCGGGACTAGCGGCTCCTACGAGCAGTACTTC. Its protein is CASSQAGTSGSYEQYF.

The rearrangement links TRBV9 to TRBJ2-2; 8 bases fit TRBD2. Germline V gene lookup returns CDR1 SGDLS and CDR2 YYNGEE. The CDR3 sequence is 13 residues long. V dropped 7 bases and J dropped 6; count of bases not matched to a gene: 5. CDR3 in amino acids: CASRQRESGELFF. Written as DNA, the CDR3 is TGTGCCAGCCGGCAGCGGGAGTCCGGGGAGCTGTTTTTT.

J is TRBJ2-5 and V is TRBV5-1; D not resolved. The V and J ends lost 2 bases and 3 bases respectively, with 5 bases between them. Germline assignment: CDR1 SGHRS and CDR2 YFSETQ. The CDR3 is 12 amino acids. Written as DNA, the CDR3 is TGCGCCAGCAGCTTCGAGGAAGAGACCCAGTACTTC. It codes for CASSFEEETQYF. The variable domain in full, completed from reference TRBV5-1 and TRBJ2-5, reads KAGVTQTPRYLIKTRGQQVTLSCSPISGHRSVSWYQQTPGQGLQFLFEYFSETQRNKGNFPGRFSGRQFSNSRSEMNVSTLELGDSALYLCASSFEEETQYFGPGTRLLVL.

The table lists this clone with a count of one. The CDR3 bases are TGCGCCAGCAGCTTGTGGCAGGGGCAGGACGAGCAGTACTTC. Protein sequence: CASSLWQGQDEQYF. The chain joins TRBV5-1 to TRBJ2-7; D is perhaps TRBD1 (6 bases). V was shortened by 1 base and J by 5 bases, with 13 bases between the two germline ends. The CDR3 sequence is 14 residues long. The V gene's germline CDR1 is SGHRS and CDR2 YFSETQ. The full variable domain, completed using reference TRBV5-1 and TRBJ2-7, is KAGVTQTPRYLIKTRGQQVTLSCSPISGHRSVSWYQQTPGQGLQFLFEYFSETQRNKGNFPGRFSGRQFSNSRSEMNVSTLELGDSALYLCASSLWQGQDEQYFGPGTRLTVT.

This chain uses TRBV30 with TRBJ2-7, with D maybe TRBD1 (6 bases). The CDR3 covers 12 residues. Germline lookup yields CDR1 GTSNPN and CDR2 SVGIG (reference sequence). Trimming took 0 bases from V and 6 from J, leaving 9 bases between them. In DNA, the CDR3 is TGTGCCTGGAGTGTACAGGGCCTCGAGCAGTACTTC. Translation: CAWSVQGLEQYF.

V gene TRBV5-4 combines with J gene TRBJ1-2, with TRBD1 as a possible D gene (6 bases). The V end was cut by 4 bases, the J end by 6 bases, with 19 bases between. Germline CDR1 reads SGHNT; CDR2 reads YYREEE (reference sequence). The CDR3 runs to 15 residues. The chain's CDR3 is CASSAPNRVADGYTF. Here the CDR3 DNA reads TGTGCCAGCAGCGCGCCAAACAGGGTGGCTGATGGCTACACCTTC.

The chain employs TRBV28 and TRBJ2-2; TRBD1 agrees at 9 bases. Per the germline V gene, CDR1 is MDHEN and CDR2 is SYDVKM. After removal of 5 bases from V and 3 bases from J, the junction contained 7 bases not matched to a gene. The CDR3 sequence is 16 residues long. For the CDR3, the DNA is TGTGCCAGCAGTCCCCGACAGGGGGTCCACACCGGGGAGCTGTTTTTT. This encodes CASSPRQGVHTGELFF.

V is TRBV7-3 and J is TRBJ2-6, with TRBD1 as a possible D gene (6 bases). The V end lost 5 bases, the J end lost 0 bases, and 14 bases lay between the germline ends. Looked up from germline, CDR1 is SGHTA and CDR2 is FQGTGA. The CDR3 contains 17 residues. The CDR3 spells CASSQTGAYSGANVLTF. CDR3 coding DNA: TGTGCCAGCAGCCAGACAGGTGCCTACTCTGGGGCCAACGTCCTGACTTTC.

The V and J genes are TRBV28 and TRBJ2-7; 8 bases are shared with TRBD2. The CDR3 covers 16 residues. Germline V gene sequence: CDR1 MDHEN, CDR2 SYDVKM. The trim removed 3 bases at V and 0 bases at J, leaving 7 bases unmatched. The CDR3 DNA reads as TGTGCCAGCAGTTTCTACAGCGGGGGATCCTCCTACGAGCAGTACTTC. This gives the protein CASSFYSGGSSYEQYF. Looking up the rest from reference TRBV28 and TRBJ2-7 gives the full variable domain: DVKVTQSSRYLVKRTGEKVFLECVQDMDHENMFWYRQDPGLGLRLIYFSYDVKMKEKGDIPEGYSVSREKKERFSLILESASTNQTSMYLCASSFYSGGSSYEQYFGPGTRLTVT.

The J gene is TRBJ1-1, the V gene TRBV7-3; D is perhaps TRBD1 (6 bases). The V and J ends lost 2 bases and 1 base respectively, with 11 bases between them. Germline V gives CDR1 SGHTA, CDR2 FQGTGA. The CDR3 runs 15 residues. CDR3 DNA sequence: TGTGCCAGCAGCTTAGGGGGCTTGTCGAACACTGAAGCTTTCTTT. Translation gives CASSLGGLSNTEAFF.